This TCR beta chain is drawn from a study of cytomegalovirus exposure and HLA in healthy donors. 60 Vbeta and 13 Jbeta primers were used in PCR. Sequenced by immunoSEQ multiplex PCR; TCRdb stores in-frame clones only, minus some. The repertoire holds 130,000 to 150,000 clones, with 74% as singletons. Germline values: CDR1 MNHEY, CDR2 SVGAGI. Trimming left V 0 bases short and J 6 bases short, with 11 bases between. This CDR3 is 14 amino acids long. The sample consisted of PBMCs. The source of this sequence is a man aged 18 to 29 in good health and CMV-seropositive. This chain connects TRBV6-5 to TRBJ1-2; unclear D gene. CDR3 sequence (DNA): TGTGCCAGCAGTTACTCGAGCATCTTGAATGGCTACACCTTC. Translation gives CASSYSSILNGYTF.